These 25 T cell receptor beta chains were sequenced from one sample in a study of T cell changes during pregnancy in multiple sclerosis. TCRdb keeps only in-frame clones here, not all; method: immunoSEQ multiplex PCR. The profile shows 30,000 to 40,000 clones, approximately 90% of them singletons. The input for sequencing was CD8+ T cells from peripheral blood mononuclear cells, taken in the second trimester of pregnancy. These TCRs come from a female donor with multiple sclerosis, enrolled in a pregnancy study.

The rearrangement uses TRBV25-1 and TRBJ1-2; TRBD1 might be the D (6 bases). The CDR3 is 15 residues long. Germline V gives CDR1 MGHDK, CDR2 SYGVNS. Deletions cut 1 base from V and 4 bases from J, with 13 bases between. The CDR3 region is CASSELGGDFYGYTF. The CDR3 nucleotides are TGTGCCAGCAGTGAATTAGGGGGGGACTTCTATGGCTACACCTTC.

V gene TRBV9 combines with J gene TRBJ2-5; 7 bases fit TRBD1. CDR3 length equals 15 residues. CDR1 and CDR2 from the germline V gene are SGDLS and YYNGEE. Germline trimming cut 3 bases from V and 3 bases from J; bases unmatched to any gene: 8. The CDR3 region is CASSEGDREKETQYF. The DNA for the CDR3 is TGTGCCAGCAGCGAGGGGGACAGAGAAAAAGAGACCCAGTACTTC.

This clone has just a few counts. The J gene is TRBJ2-5, the V gene TRBV9; TRBD2 aligns across 8 bases. V shed 0 bases and J 5 bases; nucleotides not matched to a gene: 12. Germline CDR1 is SGDLS and CDR2 is YYNGEE. The CDR3 has 17 residues. The DNA of the CDR3 is TGTGCCAGCAGCGTAGGGGGGGGAGCGGGAGTACAGGAGACCCAGTACTTC. It yields the protein CASSVGGGAGVQETQYF.

V gene TRBV28 combines with J gene TRBJ1-1; 7 bases match TRBD1. Germline V CDR1 and CDR2: MDHEN, SYDVKM. The CDR3 extends over 12 amino acids. J was trimmed by 5 bases and V by 5 bases; bases with no gene match: 2. Written as DNA, the CDR3 is TGTGCCAGCAGTCAGGGGGTAACTGAAGCTTTCTTT. Protein: CASSQGVTEAFF.

The gene calls are TRBV7-9 and TRBJ2-7, with 16 bases that match TRBD2. Trimming at V came to 2 bases and at J to 3 bases, leaving 7 bases not matched to a gene. CDR1 SEHNR and CDR2 FQNEAQ come from the germline V gene (reference sequence). The CDR3 runs to 18 residues. The CDR3: CASSLTGTSGRGIYEQYF. The CDR3 region has the DNA TGTGCCAGCAGCTTAACCGGGACTAGCGGGAGGGGCATCTACGAGCAGTACTTC.

This clone showed up many times. The rearrangement links TRBV9 to TRBJ2-1, with 12 nucleotides matching TRBD2. With 3 bases clipped from V and 2 bases from J, the junction kept 3 bases outside the gene matches. In germline, CDR1 is SGDLS, CDR2 YYNGEE. The CDR3 extends over 16 amino acids. CDR3 DNA: TGTGCCAGCAGCGATTGGACTAGCGGGACCTACAATGAGCAGTTCTTC. Its translation is CASSDWTSGTYNEQFF.

This clone was seen only a few times. V and J are TRBV7-8 and TRBJ2-7, with 8 positions matching TRBD2. The CDR3 runs to 16 residues. Germline CDR1 reads SGHVS; CDR2 reads FQNEAQ. V trimming: 0 bases; J trimming: 4 bases; junction bases outside the gene matches: 8. DNA of the CDR3: TGTGCCAGCAGCTTAGCGCTGAGCGGGAGTCGATACGAGCAGTACTTC. Amino acids: CASSLALSGSRYEQYF.

CDR3 protein: CASSEDGGTGSEQYF. The CDR3 DNA reads TGTGCCAGCAGTGAAGACGGCGGGACAGGGAGCGAGCAGTACTTC. The chain is built from TRBV6-1 and TRBJ2-7, with 9 bases lining up with TRBD1. This CDR3 is built from 15 residues. V dropped 1 base and J dropped 6; count of bases not matched to a gene: 7. The germline V gene encodes CDR1 MNHNS and CDR2 SASEGT.

V and J are TRBV10-3 and TRBJ2-1; D is uncertain. The CDR3 runs to 12 residues. The V and J ends lost 0 bases and 7 bases respectively, with 4 bases between them. Looked up from germline, CDR1 is ENHRY and CDR2 is SYGVKD. The CDR3 is CAISESTNEQFF. CDR3 nucleotides: TGTGCCATCAGTGAGTCGACTAATGAGCAGTTCTTC.

This clone occurred once. This chain joins TRBV27 and TRBJ2-7; D is unclear. Trimming removed 3 bases at V and 0 bases at J, with 9 bases between. The CDR3 has 14 amino acids. Germline V gives CDR1 MNHEY, CDR2 SMNVEV (reference sequence). The CDR3 DNA follows: TGTGCCAGCAGTTTGTCTCCCCTCTCCTACGAGCAGTACTTC. This sequence encodes CASSLSPLSYEQYF.

V is TRBV28 and J is TRBJ1-1; 7 nucleotides match TRBD1. This CDR3 has 14 residues. V lost 4 bases and J lost 3; bases outside the gene matches: 5. Looked up from germline, CDR1 is MDHEN and CDR2 is SYDVKM. CDR3 region: CASSSNDRDTEAFF. The CDR3 DNA reads TGTGCCAGCAGTTCCAACGACAGGGACACTGAAGCTTTCTTT. The entire variable domain, with the rest obtained from reference TRBV28 and TRBJ1-1, is as follows: DVKVTQSSRYLVKRTGEKVFLECVQDMDHENMFWYRQDPGLGLRLIYFSYDVKMKEKGDIPEGYSVSREKKERFSLILESASTNQTSMYLCASSSNDRDTEAFFGQGTRLTVV.

The chain carries TRBV4-2 and TRBJ2-7; 8 bases map to TRBD1. The CDR3 covers 14 residues. CDR1 is LGHNA, CDR2 YNFKEQ, per germline. The trim removed 2 bases at V and 2 bases at J, leaving 2 bases unmatched. The CDR3 region is CASSQSGGPYEQYF. Written as DNA, the CDR3 is TGTGCCAGCAGCCAATCAGGGGGCCCCTACGAGCAGTACTTC.

The V call is TRBV10-3, the J call TRBJ2-1; D is undetermined. The CDR3 is made up of 13 amino acids. The V gene lost 8 bases and the J gene lost 3 bases, with 11 bases spanning the gap. The germline V gene has CDR1 ENHRY and CDR2 SYGVKD. The CDR3 coding sequence is TGTGCCATCCACGATACTGACTACAATGAGCAGTTCTTC. Amino acid sequence: CAIHDTDYNEQFF.

The genes are TRBV23-1 and TRBJ1-2, with 12 bases fitting TRBD1. TRBV23-1 is marked as an open reading frame, function uncertain. The CDR3 is 16 residues long. V dropped 7 bases and J dropped 0; count of bases not matched to a gene: 6. CDR3 DNA sequence: TGCGCCAGCATCCGGGACAGGGGGCTCCCTAACTATGGCTACACCTTC. Its protein product is CASIRDRGLPNYGYTF.

The V gene is TRBV7-3, the J gene TRBJ2-7, with D tentatively TRBD2 (6 bases). Germline V gene data show CDR1 as SGHTA and CDR2 as FQGTGA. V was cut by 4 bases and J by 5 bases, with 12 bases left in between. This CDR3 is 13 amino acids long. CDR3 in amino acids: CASSWEVGDEQYF. The CDR3 DNA sequence: TGTGCCAGCAGCTGGGAGGTGGGTGACGAGCAGTACTTC.

The genes are TRBV7-9 and TRBJ2-7; 7 bases are a match to TRBD1. The CDR3 contains 18 residues. Germline trimming cut 8 bases from V and 4 bases from J; bases unmatched to any gene: 23. Germline loops: CDR1 SEHNR, CDR2 FQNEAQ (reference sequence). This CDR3 is CASGPQGQPSPKGYEQYF. CDR3 nucleotides: TGTGCCAGCGGACCCCAGGGACAGCCTTCCCCAAAGGGGTACGAGCAGTACTTC.

The V and J genes are TRBV27 and TRBJ2-7, with 7 nucleotides matching TRBD2. Losses at the gene ends were 4 bases for V and 0 bases for J; bases not matched to a gene: 6. The germline V gene encodes CDR1 MNHEY and CDR2 SMNVEV (reference sequence). The CDR3 is 15 amino acids. The CDR3: CASSSTSVVSYEQYF. For the CDR3, the DNA is TGTGCCAGCAGTTCAACTAGCGTCGTCTCCTACGAGCAGTACTTC.

The V call is TRBV5-1, the J call TRBJ2-2; D might be TRBD1 (6 bases). With 6 bases removed from V and 7 bases from J, the gap between germline ends came to 13 bases. This CDR3 comprises 13 residues. CDR1 is SGHRS and CDR2 is YFSETQ in the germline V gene. DNA for the CDR3: TGCGCCAGCAACACACAGGGAAACGGGGAGCTGTTTTTT. Amino acids: CASNTQGNGELFF.

The V call is TRBV4-2, the J call TRBJ1-2; 8 nucleotides agree with TRBD1. From germline, CDR1 is LGHNA and CDR2 YNFKEQ. The ends lost 4 bases at V and 4 bases at J; junction bases unmatched: 14. The CDR3 covers 17 residues. As DNA, the CDR3 is TGTGCCAGCAGCCCCGACCCAGGCAGGGGGCAGGTCTATGGCTACACCTTC. It yields the protein CASSPDPGRGQVYGYTF.

CDR3 nucleotide sequence: TGTGCCAGTAGTATAAGTCTAGCGGAGCCCTACGAGCAGTACTTC. As protein: CASSISLAEPYEQYF. The genes are TRBV19 and TRBJ2-7, with TRBD2 identical over 7 bases. The V and J ends lost 2 bases and 2 bases, in that order; junction bases with no gene match: 6. The germline V gene encodes CDR1 LNHDA and CDR2 SQIVND (reference sequence). The CDR3 runs to 15 residues. Filled out from reference TRBV19 and TRBJ2-7, the complete variable domain reads DGGITQSPKYLFRKEGQNVTLSCEQNLNHDAMYWYRQDPGQGLRLIYYSQIVNDFQKGDIAEGYSVSREKKESFPLTVTSAQKNPTAFYLCASSISLAEPYEQYFGPGTRLTVT.

CDR3 sequence: CASSLGPLAGRYNEQFF. CDR3 nucleotide sequence: TGCGCCAGCAGCTTGGGACCCCTGGCGGGGAGATACAATGAGCAGTTCTTC. The rearrangement uses TRBV5-1 and TRBJ2-1; TRBD2 is a possible D gene (6 bases). CDR1 and CDR2 (germline): SGHRS, YFSETQ. Trimming removed 0 bases at V and 4 bases at J, with 17 bases between. This CDR3 spans 17 amino acids. The full variable domain, completed using reference TRBV5-1 and TRBJ2-1, is KAGVTQTPRYLIKTRGQQVTLSCSPISGHRSVSWYQQTPGQGLQFLFEYFSETQRNKGNFPGRFSGRQFSNSRSEMNVSTLELGDSALYLCASSLGPLAGRYNEQFFGPGTRLTVL.

This sequence joins TRBV27 and TRBJ2-5; 13 positions agree with TRBD2. CDR1 and CDR2 from the germline V gene are MNHEY and SMNVEV (reference sequence). This CDR3 comprises 18 residues. Trimming at V came to 5 bases and at J to 4 bases, leaving 13 bases not matched to a gene. CDR3 DNA: TGTGCCAGCAGTCCATCCGGGACTAGCGGGATGCTCAGAGAGACCCAGTACTTC. Its translation is CASSPSGTSGMLRETQYF.

V gene TRBV25-1 combines with J gene TRBJ2-1; D is undetermined. The CDR3 covers 14 residues. Trimming took off 2 bases at V and 8 bases at J, with 13 bases between the two ends. CDR1 is MGHDK and CDR2 is SYGVNS in the germline V gene. CDR3 region: CASSEENRIDEQFF. CDR3 nucleotides: TGTGCCAGCAGTGAAGAGAACAGAATCGATGAGCAGTTCTTC.

The chain employs TRBV21-1 and TRBJ1-5. TRBV21-1 is shown as a pseudogene. This CDR3 is 17 amino acids long. Here the CDR3 reads CASRITLATLHHQPQHF. In nucleotides, the CDR3 is TGTGCCAGCAGGATTACGCTAGCTACATTGCATCATCAGCCCCAGCATTTT.

This clone appeared once. The CDR3 sequence: CASSLPRAGNTIYF. As DNA, the CDR3 is TGTGCCAGCAGTTTACCCAGGGCTGGAAACACCATATATTTT. The rearrangement links TRBV28 to TRBJ1-3, with D tentatively TRBD1 (5 bases). This CDR3 has 14 residues. CDR1 and CDR2 (germline): MDHEN, SYDVKM. Trimming left V 2 bases short and J 2 bases short, with 7 bases between.